This paragraph reports one T cell receptor (beta chain). This sample stems from a study of blood T cell repertoires in COVID-19. TCRdb keeps only in-frame clones here, not all; method: immunoSEQ multiplex PCR. The table lists a few hundred thousand clones, 70% to 90% of them singletons. The TCR comes from a man younger than 40 who had recovered from COVID-19. Sequencing used PBMCs or T cells enriched from blood (not recorded which).

The CDR3 reads CASSLADIQETQYF. The CDR3 DNA is TGTGCCAGCAGCTTAGCGGACATTCAAGAGACCCAGTACTTC. V usage is TRBV7-9 and J usage is TRBJ2-5, with TRBD1 as a possible D gene (5 bases). V was pared by 0 bases and J by 2 bases, with 7 bases between. The CDR3 covers 14 residues. Germline assignment: CDR1 SEHNR and CDR2 FQNEAQ (reference sequence).